Presented here are 21 T cell receptor beta chains from one specimen sequenced in a study of cytotoxic CD8 clonotypes in ibrutinib-treated CLL. Clones were read by immunoSEQ multiplex PCR, and TCRdb kept only the in-frame ones, dropping some. The data hold some 130,000 clones, with about three quarters observed a single time. The starting material was PBMCs, obtained after 24 months of ibrutinib treatment. The receptors shown here come from a human donor with chronic lymphocytic leukemia.

The chain links TRBV28 to TRBJ2-7, with a tentative D call TRBD1 (5 bases). Looked up from germline, CDR1 is MDHEN and CDR2 is SYDVKM. V shed 2 bases and J shed 3 bases, with 8 bases lying between them. The CDR3 has 13 amino acids. The CDR3, as DNA: TGTGCCAGCAGTTTACCCCAGGGCTACGAGCAGTACTTC. This encodes CASSLPQGYEQYF.

This sequence joins TRBV4-2 and TRBJ1-5, with D perhaps TRBD1 (5 bases). This CDR3 spans 16 amino acids. Germline V gene sequence: CDR1 LGHNA, CDR2 YNFKEQ. V was cut by 2 bases and J by 7 bases, with 18 bases left in between. The DNA for the CDR3 is TGTGCCAGCAGCCAAAATCGGGGCCACCGATGGCAGCCCCAGCATTTT. Amino acids: CASSQNRGHRWQPQHF.

The genes are TRBV6-5 and TRBJ1-4; weak D call: TRBD1 (5 bases). The CDR3 covers 15 residues. Trimming cost V 5 bases and J 7 bases, with 17 bases left between them. The germline V gene encodes CDR1 MNHEY and CDR2 SVGAGI. The CDR3 here is CASSAPGAGVEKLFF. The CDR3 DNA reads TGTGCCAGCAGTGCCCCCGGGGCGGGGGTTGAAAAACTGTTTTTT.

The chain employs TRBV18 and TRBJ2-2; D is uncertain. V shed 3 bases and J shed 1 base, with 6 bases lying between them. The CDR3 loop spans 14 amino acids. Germline V gene data show CDR1 as KGHSH and CDR2 as LQKENI. In DNA form, the CDR3 reads TGTGCCAGCTCACCGAACCAGAACACCGGGGAGCTGTTTTTT. It is translated as CASSPNQNTGELFF.

The rearrangement joins TRBV2 to TRBJ1-5, with TRBD1 matching over 7 bases. The germline V gene has CDR1 SNHLY and CDR2 FYNNEI. Trimming removed 6 bases from V and 7 bases from J; junction bases left unmatched: 9. The CDR3 has 14 amino acids. The CDR3 bases are TGTGCCAGCAGACCCAACAGGGGTGGGCAGCCCCAGCATTTT. It yields the protein CASRPNRGGQPQHF. Based on the CDR3 plus reference TRBV2 and TRBJ1-5, the full variable domain is EPEVTQTPSHQVTQMGQEVILRCVPISNHLYFYWYRQILGQKVEFLVSFYNNEISEKSEIFDDQFSVERPDGSNFTLKIRSTKLEDSAMYFCASRPNRGGQPQHFGDGTRLSIL.

V usage is TRBV29-1 and J usage is TRBJ2-7; 10 bases are a match to TRBD2. Germline CDR1 is SQVTM and CDR2 is ANQGSEA. The J segment lost 6 bases and the V segment lost 5 bases, leaving 13 bases of the junction unmatched. This CDR3 has 15 amino acids. In nucleotides, the CDR3 is TGCAGCGTTTGGTTAGCGGGGGGCCCAATAGGCGAGCAGTACTTC. The encoded protein is CSVWLAGGPIGEQYF.

The V gene is TRBV30, the J gene TRBJ1-2; D not resolved. The CDR3 runs to 13 residues. Trimming took 3 bases from V and 4 from J, leaving 12 bases between them. Per germline, CDR1 GTSNPN and CDR2 SVGIG (reference sequence). CDR3 region: CAWSGWVGYGYTF. Here the CDR3 DNA reads TGTGCCTGGAGCGGCTGGGTGGGCTATGGCTACACCTTC.

This clone was counted a few times. The gene calls are TRBV7-9 and TRBJ1-1; D possibly corresponds to TRBD1 (5 bases). Trimming left V 5 bases short and J 10 bases short, with 11 bases between. CDR1 and CDR2 from the germline V gene are SEHNR and FQNEAQ (reference sequence). CDR3 length: 11 residues. CDR3 sequence: CASSPGTGAFF. As DNA, the CDR3 is TGTGCCAGCAGCCCCGGGACGGGAGCTTTCTTT.

This chain connects TRBV5-4 to TRBJ2-4, with 7 bases matching TRBD2. The germline gives CDR1 SGHNT, CDR2 YYREEE (reference sequence). With V trimmed by 0 bases and J by 14 bases, 14 bases remained unmatched. The CDR3 totals 15 residues. CDR3 region: CASSLGEGPLIREYF. CDR3 DNA: TGTGCCAGCAGCTTGGGGGAGGGCCCACTCATACGGGAGTACTTC.

A note on this clone: At one end, the junction sequence differs from germline, possibly due to a read error. The gene calls are TRBV28 and TRBJ1-2; the D is unclear. The CDR3 has 13 amino acids. Germline lookup yields CDR1 MDHEN and CDR2 SYDVKM. The CDR3 reads CASSSNPNYGYTF. CDR3 coding DNA: TGTGCCAGCAGTTCGAACCCTAATTATGGCTACACCTTC.

Here the CDR3 reads CASSLIGTDTQYF. The CDR3 DNA reads as TGTGCCAGCAGTTTAATCGGCACAGATACGCAGTATTTT. The genes are TRBV27 and TRBJ2-3; D is uncertain. The CDR3 extends over 13 amino acids. The ends were cut back, 2 bases at V and 1 base at J, with 4 bases in the middle. Germline values: CDR1 MNHEY, CDR2 SMNVEV (reference sequence).

This chain joins TRBV28 and TRBJ1-2; maybe TRBD1 (6 bases). This CDR3 is 17 amino acids long. Trimming left V 5 bases short and J 12 bases short, with 31 bases between. Germline CDR1 MDHEN, CDR2 SYDVKM. CDR3 protein: CASSRPDSTGGRFPHTF. The CDR3 bases are TGTGCCAGCAGTCGACCCGACTCGACGGGGGGGCGTTTCCCCCACACCTTC.

The CDR3 loop reads CASSRGPGSMNTEAFF. CDR3 in DNA: TGTGCCAGTAGTAGGGGCCCGGGGAGCATGAACACTGAAGCTTTCTTT. The chain carries TRBV19 and TRBJ1-1; TRBD1 might be the D (5 bases). The CDR3 consists of 16 residues. V gave up 4 bases and J gave up 0 bases, with 15 bases separating them. Germline V gene lookup returns CDR1 LNHDA and CDR2 SQIVND (reference sequence).

The gene calls are TRBV30 and TRBJ1-1; tentatively, D is TRBD1 (5 bases). CDR1 GTSNPN and CDR2 SVGIG come from the germline V gene (reference sequence). Trimming cost V 0 bases and J 11 bases, with 10 bases left between them. The CDR3 runs 11 residues. In nucleotides, the CDR3 is TGTGCCTGGAGTGTAGGGGTGAGGGCTTTCTTT. Its translation is CAWSVGVRAFF.

This chain links TRBV27 with TRBJ2-7, with 10 bases identical to TRBD2. The length of the CDR3 is 14 residues. Trimming at V came to 7 bases and at J to 3 bases, leaving 6 bases not matched to a gene. CDR1 and CDR2 from the germline V gene are MNHEY and SMNVEV (reference sequence). In nucleotides, the CDR3 is TGTGCCAGCACCCGCCTAGCGGGAGACTACGAGCAGTACTTC. Translation gives CASTRLAGDYEQYF.

The chain carries TRBV10-1 and TRBJ2-1; D possibly corresponds to TRBD2 (6 bases). V lost 7 bases and J lost 5, with 12 bases in between. This CDR3 contains 13 residues. Germline CDR1 and CDR2: WNHNN and SYGVQD (reference sequence). CDR3 sequence reads: CASTGGRNNEQFF. In nucleotides, the CDR3 is TGCGCCAGCACCGGGGGAAGGAACAATGAGCAGTTCTTC.

The V and J genes are TRBV7-3 and TRBJ2-3, with TRBD2 as a possible D gene (5 bases). V lost 5 bases and J lost 2, with 11 bases in between. The CDR3 length is 14 residues. Germline values: CDR1 SGHTA, CDR2 FQGTGA. CDR3 residues: CASSPRTATDTQYF. For the CDR3, the DNA is TGTGCCAGCAGCCCCCGGACTGCCACAGATACGCAGTATTTT.

The CDR3, as DNA: TGCGCCAGCAGCTTGAAGGGGGAGCGGGGTTACACCGGGGAGCTGTTTTTT. Residues: CASSLKGERGYTGELFF. J is TRBJ2-2 and V is TRBV5-1; D is possibly TRBD2 (7 bases). Trimming left V 1 base short and J 3 bases short, with 16 bases between. The CDR3 contains 17 residues. Germline loops: CDR1 SGHRS, CDR2 YFSETQ.

This clone was seen a few times. This rearrangement joins TRBV11-3 to TRBJ1-1; D is unclear. CDR3 length equals 13 residues. Trimming removed 5 bases at V and 3 bases at J, with 10 bases between. Germline CDR1 and CDR2: SGHNT and YENEEA. CDR3: CASSPRGDTEAFF. The CDR3 nucleotides read TGTGCCAGCAGCCCACGCGGGGACACTGAAGCTTTCTTT. Variable domain in full (rest from reference TRBV11-3 and TRBJ1-1): EAGVVQSPRYKIIEKKQPVAFWCNPISGHNTLYWYLQNLGQGPELLIRYENEEAVDDSQLPKDRFSAERLKGVDSTLKIQPAELGDSAVYLCASSPRGDTEAFFGQGTRLTVV.

This clone showed up just once. The chain carries TRBV27 and TRBJ1-2, with D hard to call. Germline values: CDR1 MNHEY, CDR2 SMNVEV (reference sequence). The ends were cut back, 6 bases at V and 4 bases at J, with 9 bases in the middle. CDR3 length: 12 residues. The CDR3 region has the DNA TGTGCCAGCAGCTCGCCCCCCTATGGCTACACCTTC. It is translated as CASSSPPYGYTF.

This clone occurred once. V and J are TRBV4-1 and TRBJ2-7; D is possibly TRBD1 (6 bases). The CDR3 extends over 16 amino acids. Germline loops: CDR1 MGHRA, CDR2 YSYEKL. Deletions cut 2 bases from V and 2 bases from J, with 16 bases between. This chain's CDR3 is CASSQPPGHTTYEQYF. The CDR3 nucleotides read TGCGCCAGCAGCCAACCACCGGGACACACAACCTACGAGCAGTACTTC.